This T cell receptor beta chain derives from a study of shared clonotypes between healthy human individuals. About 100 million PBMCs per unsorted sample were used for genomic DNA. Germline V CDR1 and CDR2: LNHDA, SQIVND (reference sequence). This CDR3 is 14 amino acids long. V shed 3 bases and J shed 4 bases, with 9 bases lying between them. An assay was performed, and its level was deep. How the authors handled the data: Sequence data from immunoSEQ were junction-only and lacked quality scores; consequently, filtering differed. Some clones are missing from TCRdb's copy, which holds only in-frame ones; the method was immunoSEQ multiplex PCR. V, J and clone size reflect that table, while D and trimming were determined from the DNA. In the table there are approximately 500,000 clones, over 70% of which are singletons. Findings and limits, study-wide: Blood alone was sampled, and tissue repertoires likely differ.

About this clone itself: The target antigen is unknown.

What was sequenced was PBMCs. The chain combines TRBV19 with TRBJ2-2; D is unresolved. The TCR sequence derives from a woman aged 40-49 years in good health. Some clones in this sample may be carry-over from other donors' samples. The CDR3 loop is CASSMTSGTGELFF. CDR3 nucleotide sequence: TGTGCCAGTAGTATGACCTCGGGCACCGGGGAGCTGTTTTTT.